This T cell receptor beta chain was obtained from a study of T cell repertoires in cytomegalovirus infection. With 5 bases clipped from V and 6 bases from J, the junction kept 11 bases outside the gene matches. The CDR3 runs to 15 residues. Germline V gene sequence: CDR1 SGHTA, CDR2 FQGTGA. This clonotype came up many times. The target antigen is unknown. TCRdb re-called the reads through MiXCR, storing one row per CDR3 protein. The table includes fewer than 550,000 distinct CDR3 sequences, 11% detected once. Study conclusions and caveats: CMV-specific TCR beta clonotypes restricted by HLA-C were the ones dominating the ex vivo response.

The sample comprised PBMCs. The chain links TRBV7-3 to TRBJ2-3; 7 bases are shared with TRBD1. The receptor was isolated from a human donor in good health (CMV status not recorded). Some clones in this sample may be carry-over from other donors' samples. CDR3 nucleotides: TGTGCCAGCAGCGTTGCCGGGACAGACGCGGATACGCAGTATTTT. It codes for CASSVAGTDADTQYF.